This T cell receptor beta chain was sequenced in a study of CD8+ T cells in alopecia areata. Study summary: Treated patients were given 5 to 10 mg oral tofacitinib twice daily.

The V segment lost 4 bases and the J segment 8 bases; nucleotides outside the gene matches: 11. The CDR3 loop spans 14 amino acids. Germline CDR1 reads SQVTM; CDR2 reads ANQGSEA. Lesional scalp tissue (obtained by punch biopsy) and peripheral blood were collected from alopecia areata patients. To note about this clone: The antigen is unknown.

Study findings and constraints: More clonal than normal scalp was lesional scalp, particularly alopecia totalis/universalis.

Reverse transcription of extracted RNA yielded cDNA, which provided the sequencing template. Repertoires were generated with immunoSEQ multiplex PCR, while TCRdb's copy carries only in-frame clones and drops some. The table records 200,000 to 250,000 clones, about three fifths of them present only once. J is TRBJ2-4 and V is TRBV29-1, with 7 bases identical to TRBD2. The origin of this receptor is a human donor with alopecia areata. The starting material was CD4+ T cells sorted from blood, obtained at week 0. CDR3 coding DNA: TGCAGCGTTGTATTAACGGGGGGTTTGGACATTCAGTACTTC. Protein sequence: CSVVLTGGLDIQYF.